A single sample is the source of the 12 T cell receptor beta chains below, sequenced in a study of a mutant IDH1 vaccine in newly diagnosed glioma. The time point was: week 47, end of study. It was 300 ug of mutant IDH1 20-mer peptide that made up each vaccine dose, given with topical imiquimod. These receptors' targets are unknown. The data were produced by immunoSEQ multiplex PCR, yet TCRdb's version contains in-frame clones alone and is incomplete. Of about 56,000 clones listed, about four fifths were seen once; the top ten hold approximately 3.2%. Source: PBMCs, taken from a glioma patient whose treatment included an IDH1 peptide vaccine. Receptors originate from a woman in her forties or fifties with glioma.

The chain carries TRBV7-2 and TRBJ2-6; the D is unclear. The CDR3 is 16 amino acids. With 6 bases removed from V and 4 bases from J, the gap between germline ends came to 16 bases. Looked up from germline, CDR1 is SGHTA and CDR2 is FQGNSA. The CDR3 sequence is CASSPTRTSGANVLTF. The CDR3 bases are TGTGCCAGCAGTCCAACGAGGACGTCAGGGGCCAACGTCCTGACTTTC.

The chain has TRBV18 and TRBJ2-2; D possibly corresponds to TRBD1 (6 bases). With 3 bases removed from V and 6 bases from J, the gap between germline ends came to 11 bases. The CDR3 sequence is 14 residues long. Germline V gives CDR1 KGHSH, CDR2 LQKENI. In DNA form, the CDR3 reads TGTGCCAGCTCACCTCAGAAGGGGGCCGGGGAGCTGTTTTTT. Its translation: CASSPQKGAGELFF.

The gene calls are TRBV6-5 and TRBJ1-1, with 8 positions matching TRBD1. The V gene end was trimmed by 5 bases and the J gene end by 7 bases; junction bases not matched to a gene: 9. Germline V gene data show CDR1 as MNHEY and CDR2 as SVGAGI. CDR3 length: 14 residues. In nucleotides, the CDR3 is TGTGCCAGCAGTCCCACCTGGACAGGGCTTGAAGCTTTCTTT. Protein: CASSPTWTGLEAFF.

The chain uses TRBV19 and TRBJ1-2; D perhaps matches TRBD1 (6 bases). Between the trimmed V and J ends, which lost 3 bases and 1 base, there was a span of 12 bases. Germline V lookup: CDR1 LNHDA, CDR2 SQIVND (reference sequence). This CDR3 is built from 15 residues. DNA of the CDR3: TGTGCCAGTAGTATTTCCGGACAGTTTAACTATGGCTACACCTTC. Translating gives CASSISGQFNYGYTF.

The rearrangement joins TRBV5-4 to TRBJ1-1; 7 nucleotides agree with TRBD1. The CDR3 spans 15 residues. V lost 0 bases and J lost 3; bases outside the gene matches: 5. Germline values: CDR1 SGHNT, CDR2 YYREEE (reference sequence). The CDR3 coding sequence is TGTGCCAGCAGCTTGGGGGGACAGACCTACACTGAAGCTTTCTTT. Its translation is CASSLGGQTYTEAFF.

CDR3: CASSLASGEETQYF. Here the CDR3 DNA reads TGCGCCAGCAGCTTGGCGTCAGGGGAAGAGACCCAGTACTTC. The chain recombines TRBV5-1 with TRBJ2-5; weak D call: TRBD1 (6 bases). The CDR3 is 14 residues long. Germline V gene lookup returns CDR1 SGHRS and CDR2 YFSETQ. V shed 0 bases and J shed 3 bases, with 9 bases lying between them.

This sequence joins TRBV7-8 and TRBJ2-2; 11 positions agree with TRBD1. This CDR3 is built from 15 residues. Germline-derived CDR1 and CDR2 are SGHVS and FQNEAQ. Trimming removed 5 bases from V and 6 bases from J; junction bases left unmatched: 5. The CDR3 DNA sequence: TGTGCCAGCAGCCTCCGGGACAGGGGGGCCGGGGAGCTGTTTTTT. Translation gives CASSLRDRGAGELFF.

J is TRBJ2-4 and V is TRBV6-6, with TRBD1 as a possible D gene (6 bases). This CDR3 comprises 12 residues. Trimming cost V 10 bases and J 7 bases, with 14 bases left between them. Germline CDR1 MNHNY, CDR2 SVGAGI (reference sequence). CDR3 amino acids: CATETGSNIQYF. The CDR3 DNA reads TGTGCCACGGAAACAGGGAGTAACATTCAGTACTTC.

The chain is built from TRBV10-3 and TRBJ1-6; D is uncertain. Germline V gene sequence: CDR1 ENHRY, CDR2 SYGVKD. The germline V and J ends were trimmed by 0 bases and 10 bases, with 4 bases remaining between them. The CDR3 length is 12 residues. CDR3 region: CAISESKSPLHF. The CDR3 region has the DNA TGTGCCATCAGTGAGTCGAAATCACCCCTCCACTTT.

The gene calls are TRBV5-1 and TRBJ2-7; 11 bases match TRBD1. CDR3 length equals 16 residues. The V gene end was trimmed by 3 bases and the J gene end by 3 bases; junction bases not matched to a gene: 8. Germline values: CDR1 SGHRS, CDR2 YFSETQ. The CDR3 is CASSSFRTGGFYEQYF. The DNA for the CDR3 is TGCGCCAGCAGCTCGTTCCGGACAGGGGGCTTCTACGAGCAGTACTTC.

The chain is built from TRBV5-1 and TRBJ1-1, with 7 bases matching TRBD1. The germline CDR1 and CDR2 sequences are SGHRS and YFSETQ. The CDR3 contains 15 residues. J was trimmed by 0 bases and V by 3 bases; bases with no gene match: 5. The CDR3, as DNA: TGCGCCAGCAGCTGGGGACAGACACTGAACACTGAAGCTTTCTTT. Residues: CASSWGQTLNTEAFF.

This rearrangement joins TRBV7-9 to TRBJ2-5; the match to TRBD2 covers 12 bases. Germline CDR1 SEHNR, CDR2 FQNEAQ (reference sequence). Unmatched junction bases numbered 3, after V lost 5 bases and J lost 5 bases. This CDR3 region has 14 residues. CDR3 in DNA: TGTGCCAGCAGCCTACTAGCGGGGGGCGAGACCCAGTACTTC. As protein: CASSLLAGGETQYF.